The 3 T cell receptor beta chains listed next were all sequenced from one sample in a study of tumor-infiltrating lymphocytes in primary liver carcinoma. Blood RNA came from unsorted whole blood; germline DNA was also extracted. A constant-region primer served to make TCR beta cDNA from 500 to 550 ng total RNA. It was through three nested multiplex PCR rounds of slightly modified ARM-PCR that TCR beta libraries arose. Researchers ran the first two PCR rounds for ten to eleven cycles each with TRBV1-TRBV30 forward primers and a C-beta reverse primer. TCRdb reprocessed the multiplex PCR reads with MiXCR, giving one entry per CDR3 protein. The sample lists fewer than 250,000 distinct CDR3 sequences; roughly 61% were seen once. The sequencing input was peripheral blood. The receptors come from a woman in her sixties with primary liver carcinoma and hepatitis B virus infection.

The rearrangement links TRBV19 to TRBJ1-1, with 8 bases matching TRBD1. With V trimmed by 5 bases and J by 10 bases, 18 bases remained unmatched. Germline CDR1 reads LNHDA; CDR2 reads SQIVND (reference sequence). The CDR3 has 16 amino acids. The chain's CDR3 is CASSWGTGNPFDGAFF. The CDR3 DNA follows: TGTGCCAGTAGTTGGGGGACAGGCAACCCATTTGACGGAGCTTTCTTT.

Concerning this clonotype: This CDR3 fails to terminate in the conserved phenylalanine or tryptophan, so it likely reflects a read error. J is TRBJ2-7 and V is TRBV7-9, with a weak D call TRBD1 (5 bases). The CDR3 totals 13 residues. The germline V gene has CDR1 SEHNR and CDR2 FQNEAQ (reference sequence). With 3 bases removed from V and 7 bases from J, the gap between germline ends came to 13 bases. CDR3 protein: CASSLGPPGEQYI. CDR3 sequence (DNA): TGTGCCAGCAGCTTGGGGCCCCCAGGGGAGCAGTACATC.

Concerning this clonotype itself: At one of its ends the junction is not consistent with the germline gene, which may arise from a read error. The chain employs TRBV11-2 and TRBJ2-4; 7 bases line up with TRBD1. The CDR3 totals 16 residues. Per the germline V gene, CDR1 is SGHAT and CDR2 is FQNNGV. The CDR3 coding sequence is TGTGCCAGCATCTTAGAATGGACAGGAACCAAAAACATTCAGTACTTC. It encodes CASILEWTGTKNIQYF. The full variable domain, with the rest looked up from reference TRBV11-2 and TRBJ2-4, is EAGVAQSPRYKIIEKRQSVAFWCNPISGHATLYWYQQILGQGPKLLIQFQNNGVVDDSQLPKDRFSAERLKGVDSTLKIQPAKLEDSAVYLCASILEWTGTKNIQYFGAGTRLSVL.